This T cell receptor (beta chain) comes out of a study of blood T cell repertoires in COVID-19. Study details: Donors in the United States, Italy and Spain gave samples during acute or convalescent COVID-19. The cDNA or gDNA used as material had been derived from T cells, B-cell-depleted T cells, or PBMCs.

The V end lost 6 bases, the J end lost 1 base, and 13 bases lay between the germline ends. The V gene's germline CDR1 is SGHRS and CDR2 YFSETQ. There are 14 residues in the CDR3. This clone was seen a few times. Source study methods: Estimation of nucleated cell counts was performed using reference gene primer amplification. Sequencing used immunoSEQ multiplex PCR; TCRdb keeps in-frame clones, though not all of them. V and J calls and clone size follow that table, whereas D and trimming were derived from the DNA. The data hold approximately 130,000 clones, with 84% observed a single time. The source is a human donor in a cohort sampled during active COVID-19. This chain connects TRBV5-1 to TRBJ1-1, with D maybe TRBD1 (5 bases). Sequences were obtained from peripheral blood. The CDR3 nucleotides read TGCGCCAGCACCACAGGACGAGGGAACACTGAAGCTTTCTTT. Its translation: CASTTGRGNTEAFF. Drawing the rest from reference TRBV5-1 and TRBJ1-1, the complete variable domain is KAGVTQTPRYLIKTRGQQVTLSCSPISGHRSVSWYQQTPGQGLQFLFEYFSETQRNKGNFPGRFSGRQFSNSRSEMNVSTLELGDSALYLCASTTGRGNTEAFFGQGTRLTVV.